Listed below are T cell receptor beta chains from one sample, sequenced in a study of T cell repertoires in cytomegalovirus infection. TCRdb called the reads again in MiXCR, with one record for every CDR3 protein. Here the sample spans roughly 640,000 distinct CDR3 sequences, about 24% being singletons. Source material: CD8+ T cells from PBMCs. The receptors derive from a human donor in good health (CMV status not recorded). Some clones in this sample may be carry-over from other donors' samples. Each CDR3 is given with its conserved first and last residue. D genes are given only for firm matches. Where a row states a size, it is once, few, many or the class of an expanded clone; other rows omit it.

abundance: -; j_gene: TRBJ2-3; d_gene: -; v_gene: TRBV28; CDR3nt: TGTGCCACCGACTCTAGCCACACAGATACGCAGTATTTT; CDR3aa: CATDSSHTDTQYF
abundance: many; j_gene: TRBJ2-3; d_gene: TRBD2; v_gene: TRBV7-2; CDR3nt: TGTGCCAGCAGCTCGACTAGCGGGGGCTCAGATACGCAGTATTTT; CDR3aa: CASSSTSGGSDTQYF
abundance: few; j_gene: TRBJ1-6; d_gene: -; v_gene: TRBV19; CDR3nt: TGTGCCAGTACCCATTTTCCCCCGGGCCTAGGACGGTCACCCCTCCACTTT; CDR3aa: CASTHFPPGLGRSPLHF
abundance: -; j_gene: TRBJ2-2; d_gene: -; v_gene: TRBV10-2; CDR3nt: TGCGCCAGCAGTGAGTCAGGGACGGCCGCGAACATCGGGGAGCTGTTTTTT; CDR3aa: CASSESGTAANIGELFF
abundance: many; j_gene: TRBJ2-2; d_gene: TRBD1; v_gene: TRBV7-3; CDR3nt: TGTGCCAGCAGCTTATACGGGACAGGGTCAAGGGAGCTGTTTTTT; CDR3aa: CASSLYGTGSRELFF
abundance: -; j_gene: TRBJ2-7; d_gene: -; v_gene: TRBV6-2/TRBV6-3; CDR3nt: TGTGCCAGCAGCCCCCTGAGCAGAGACTACGAGCAGTACTTC; CDR3aa: CASSPLSRDYEQYF
abundance: many; j_gene: TRBJ1-1; d_gene: -; v_gene: TRBV12-3/TRBV12-4; CDR3nt: TGTGCCAGCAGTTTTGTCGGGGGGGGGAACACTGAAGCTTTCTTT; CDR3aa: CASSFVGGGNTEAFF
abundance: -; j_gene: TRBJ2-2; d_gene: -; v_gene: TRBV20-1; CDR3nt: TGCAGTGCCATGGGGCAGGGATATAACACCGGGGAGCTGTTTTTT; CDR3aa: CSAMGQGYNTGELFF
abundance: few; j_gene: TRBJ2-5; d_gene: TRBD2; v_gene: TRBV6-6; CDR3nt: TGTGCCAGCAGTTACTCGACTAGCGGGGGGGCCCGATTCCAAGAGACCCAGTACTTC; CDR3aa: CASSYSTSGGARFQETQYF
abundance: many; j_gene: TRBJ2-7; d_gene: TRBD1; v_gene: TRBV6-5; CDR3nt: TGTGCCAGCAGTTACCCTCGACAGGGGATCTACGAGCAGTACTTC; CDR3aa: CASSYPRQGIYEQYF
abundance: many; j_gene: TRBJ1-5; d_gene: TRBD1; v_gene: TRBV6-2/TRBV6-3; CDR3nt: TGTGCCAGCAGTGTCCCCCCGGGACAGGGGGGCCAGCCCCAGCATTTT; CDR3aa: CASSVPPGQGGQPQHF
abundance: few; j_gene: TRBJ2-3; d_gene: TRBD1; v_gene: TRBV11-1; CDR3nt: TGTGCCAGCAGCTGGGGACAGGGGCCAGATACGCAGTATTTT; CDR3aa: CASSWGQGPDTQYF
abundance: few; j_gene: TRBJ2-3; d_gene: -; v_gene: TRBV6-1; CDR3nt: TGTGCCAGCAGTGGACAAACAGATACGCAGTATTTT; CDR3aa: CASSGQTDTQYF
abundance: few; j_gene: TRBJ2-3; d_gene: -; v_gene: TRBV5-1; CDR3nt: TGCGCCAGCAGCTTGGAGGTCGAAGATACGCAGTATTTT; CDR3aa: CASSLEVEDTQYF
abundance: -; j_gene: TRBJ1-2; d_gene: -; v_gene: TRBV28; CDR3nt: TGTGCCAGCAGAAACGGACGCCTCCGGTGGCATGGCTACACCTTC; CDR3aa: CASRNGRLRWHGYTF
abundance: many; j_gene: TRBJ2-1; d_gene: -; v_gene: TRBV6-5; CDR3nt: TGTGCCAGCAGTTACGATCTCAGCTCCTACAATGAGCAGTTCTTC; CDR3aa: CASSYDLSSYNEQFF
abundance: few; j_gene: TRBJ2-6; d_gene: -; v_gene: TRBV25-1; CDR3nt: TGTGCCAGCATCGCCCGGGACCTCTCTTCTGGGGCCAACGTCCTGACTTTC; CDR3aa: CASIARDLSSGANVLTF
abundance: few; j_gene: TRBJ2-3; d_gene: -; v_gene: TRBV28; CDR3nt: TGTGCCAGCAGTCCAGAAAGACGCAGACAGGCCACAGATACGCAGTATTTT; CDR3aa: CASSPERRRQATDTQYF
abundance: many; j_gene: TRBJ2-3; d_gene: -; v_gene: TRBV7-9; CDR3nt: TGTGCCAGCAGCGACGTCCATCACTTT; CDR3aa: CASSDVHHF
abundance: few; j_gene: TRBJ1-1; d_gene: -; v_gene: TRBV6-5; CDR3nt: TGTGCCAGCAGTTACAGGACAGAGAACACTGAAGCTTTCTTT; CDR3aa: CASSYRTENTEAFF
abundance: few; j_gene: TRBJ1-5; d_gene: -; v_gene: TRBV2; CDR3nt: TGTGCCAGCGCTTCAGGGGATGGTAGCAATCAGCCCCAGCATTTT; CDR3aa: CASASGDGSNQPQHF
abundance: many; j_gene: TRBJ1-2; d_gene: -; v_gene: TRBV20-1; CDR3nt: TGCAGTGCTAGAGAGGCCTCCCCTGGCTACACCTTC; CDR3aa: CSAREASPGYTF
abundance: few; j_gene: TRBJ2-2; d_gene: TRBD2; v_gene: TRBV6-2/TRBV6-3; CDR3nt: TGTGCCAGCAGTTATCCCCTGCCGGGACTAGCGGGGATGAACACCGGGGAGCTGTTTTTT; CDR3aa: CASSYPLPGLAGMNTGELFF
abundance: many; j_gene: TRBJ2-7; d_gene: -; v_gene: TRBV19; CDR3nt: TGTGCCAGTAGTATCTCCGGGGGCACTTACGAGCAGTACTTC; CDR3aa: CASSISGGTYEQYF
abundance: many; j_gene: TRBJ2-3; d_gene: TRBD2; v_gene: TRBV27; CDR3nt: TGTGCCAGCAACCTGGTCGCATCTAGCGGGGGAAGCACAGATACGCAGTATTTT; CDR3aa: CASNLVASSGGSTDTQYF
abundance: many; j_gene: TRBJ2-2; d_gene: -; v_gene: TRBV7-8; CDR3nt: TGTGCCAGCAGCTTATACGGGACACCATACACCGGGGAGCTGTTTTTT; CDR3aa: CASSLYGTPYTGELFF
abundance: -; j_gene: TRBJ2-1; d_gene: -; v_gene: TRBV28; CDR3nt: TGTGTCAGCAATAAAGGGGGGGAGGCCTACAATGAGCAGTTCTTC; CDR3aa: CVSNKGGEAYNEQFF
abundance: -; j_gene: TRBJ2-7; d_gene: -; v_gene: TRBV7-9; CDR3nt: TGTGCCGGGACCTCGGGGGCCGCATACGAGCAGTACTTC; CDR3aa: CAGTSGAAYEQYF
abundance: -; j_gene: TRBJ2-3; d_gene: TRBD2; v_gene: TRBV7-2; CDR3nt: TGTGCCAGCAGCCAGGGACTAGCGGGGTGTAGAGATACGCAGTATTTT; CDR3aa: CASSQGLAGCRDTQYF
abundance: -; j_gene: TRBJ1-4; d_gene: -; v_gene: TRBV7-4; CDR3nt: TGTGCCAGCAGCAACGTAGGTACGAATGAAAAACTGTTTTTT; CDR3aa: CASSNVGTNEKLFF
abundance: few; j_gene: TRBJ1-2; d_gene: -; v_gene: TRBV2; CDR3nt: TGTGCCAGCGTGGATTTACAGGGAAGGGATGGCTACACCTTC; CDR3aa: CASVDLQGRDGYTF
abundance: -; j_gene: TRBJ2-3; d_gene: -; v_gene: TRBV7-3; CDR3nt: TGTGCCAGCAGCTTCGAGGAGCGGGATACGCAGTATTTT; CDR3aa: CASSFEERDTQYF
abundance: few; j_gene: TRBJ1-1; d_gene: -; v_gene: TRBV4-1; CDR3nt: TGCGCCAGCAGCCCCGAGGGGGGCGATCTTGAAGCTTTCTTT; CDR3aa: CASSPEGGDLEAFF
abundance: many; j_gene: TRBJ2-3; d_gene: TRBD2; v_gene: TRBV4-2; CDR3nt: TGTGCCAGCAGCTCAAGCCCAGCGGGGGGGGCAGATACGCAGTATTTT; CDR3aa: CASSSSPAGGADTQYF
abundance: -; j_gene: TRBJ2-6; d_gene: TRBD2; v_gene: TRBV7-9; CDR3nt: TGTGCCAGCAGCTTAGCGCGGGGGGCTGGATCTGGGGCCAACGTCCTGACTTTC; CDR3aa: CASSLARGAGSGANVLTF
abundance: few; j_gene: TRBJ2-2; d_gene: -; v_gene: TRBV6-5; CDR3nt: TGTGCCAGCAGTACACCGAGGCAAGGCGGGGAGCTGTTTTTT; CDR3aa: CASSTPRQGGELFF
abundance: -; j_gene: TRBJ1-6; d_gene: TRBD1; v_gene: TRBV5-1; CDR3nt: TGCGCCAGCAGCTTGGGACAGGGGGTGGAACATTCACCCCTCCACTTT; CDR3aa: CASSLGQGVEHSPLHF
abundance: many; j_gene: TRBJ1-2; d_gene: TRBD1; v_gene: TRBV7-6; CDR3nt: TGTGCCAGCAGCCTCACAGGGGGCGCCTACAACTATGGCTACACCTTC; CDR3aa: CASSLTGGAYNYGYTF
abundance: few; j_gene: TRBJ2-7; d_gene: -; v_gene: TRBV27; CDR3nt: TGTGCCAGCAGTTTCGGGACGGTCTACGAGCAGTACTTC; CDR3aa: CASSFGTVYEQYF
abundance: few; j_gene: TRBJ1-5; d_gene: -; v_gene: TRBV4-1; CDR3nt: TGCGCCAGCAGCCAAGATGACGCGGGAAATCAGCCCCAGCATTTT; CDR3aa: CASSQDDAGNQPQHF
abundance: few; j_gene: TRBJ1-1; d_gene: -; v_gene: TRBV20-1; CDR3nt: TGCAGTGCCCCTCACCCGGAGTTAAGCACTGAAGCTTTCTTT; CDR3aa: CSAPHPELSTEAFF
abundance: few; j_gene: TRBJ1-2; d_gene: -; v_gene: TRBV29-1; CDR3nt: TGCAGCGTTGGGGTTGTGGGGGCGCGCGATATTTATGGCTACACCTTC; CDR3aa: CSVGVVGARDIYGYTF
abundance: -; j_gene: TRBJ2-6; d_gene: -; v_gene: TRBV20-1; CDR3nt: TGCAGTGCCCCCCCTCCCACTGGGGCCAACGTCCTGACTTTC; CDR3aa: CSAPPPTGANVLTF
abundance: -; j_gene: TRBJ2-7; d_gene: -; v_gene: TRBV11-2; CDR3nt: TGTGCCAGCAGCGGCCGGGACATACCCTACGAGCAGTACTTC; CDR3aa: CASSGRDIPYEQYF
abundance: -; j_gene: TRBJ2-7; d_gene: TRBD2; v_gene: TRBV10-3; CDR3nt: TGTGCCATCAGTGAGTCAGGGCTAGCGGGGGGGCCGATCAAGAGCGAGCAGTACTTC; CDR3aa: CAISESGLAGGPIKSEQYF
abundance: few; j_gene: TRBJ1-2; d_gene: -; v_gene: TRBV12-3/TRBV12-4; CDR3nt: TGTGCCAGCAGTTCCTCCGACAGGCCGTTCTATGGCTACACCTTC; CDR3aa: CASSSSDRPFYGYTF
abundance: -; j_gene: TRBJ2-1; d_gene: -; v_gene: TRBV29-1; CDR3nt: TGCAGCTCCTCCGCTCGGGGGAGCTCCTACAATGAGCAGTTCTTC; CDR3aa: CSSSARGSSYNEQFF
abundance: many; j_gene: TRBJ2-1; d_gene: TRBD1; v_gene: TRBV6-1; CDR3nt: TGTGCCAGCAGTCCCGGGACAGGGGACAATGAGCAGTTCTTC; CDR3aa: CASSPGTGDNEQFF
abundance: -; j_gene: TRBJ2-3; d_gene: -; v_gene: TRBV9; CDR3nt: TGTGCCAGCAGCCCACTAGGGAAGTCTAGCACAGATACGCAGTATTTT; CDR3aa: CASSPLGKSSTDTQYF
abundance: many; j_gene: TRBJ1-6; d_gene: -; v_gene: TRBV7-2; CDR3nt: TGTGCCAGCAGCCATAGGAAGGACGTCTATAATTCACCCCTCCACTTT; CDR3aa: CASSHRKDVYNSPLHF
abundance: -; j_gene: TRBJ2-1; d_gene: -; v_gene: TRBV20-1; CDR3nt: TGCAGTGCTAGAGATCGAAGGGGTGGATACAATGAGCAGTTCTTC; CDR3aa: CSARDRRGGYNEQFF
abundance: -; j_gene: TRBJ2-3; d_gene: TRBD1; v_gene: TRBV20-1; CDR3nt: TGCAGTGCTAGAGATCGGGGGACAGGGACAGATACGCAGTATTTT; CDR3aa: CSARDRGTGTDTQYF
abundance: many; j_gene: TRBJ2-1; d_gene: TRBD2; v_gene: TRBV6-1; CDR3nt: TGTGCCAGCAGTAGCATTTTGACTAGCGGGACGGATGAGCAGTTCTTC; CDR3aa: CASSSILTSGTDEQFF
abundance: few; j_gene: TRBJ2-2; d_gene: -; v_gene: TRBV19; CDR3nt: TGTGCCACTACTCCTTGGGATCTGGCCGGGGAGCTGTTTTTT; CDR3aa: CATTPWDLAGELFF